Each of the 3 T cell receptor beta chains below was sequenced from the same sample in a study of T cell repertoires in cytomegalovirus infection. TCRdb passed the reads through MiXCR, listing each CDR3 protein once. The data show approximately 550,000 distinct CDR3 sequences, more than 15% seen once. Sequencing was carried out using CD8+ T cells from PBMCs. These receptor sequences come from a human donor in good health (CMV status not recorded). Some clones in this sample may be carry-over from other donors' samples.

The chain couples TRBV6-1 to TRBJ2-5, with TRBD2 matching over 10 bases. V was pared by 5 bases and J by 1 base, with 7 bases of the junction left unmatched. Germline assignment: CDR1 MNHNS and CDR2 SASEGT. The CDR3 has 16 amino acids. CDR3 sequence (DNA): TGTGCCAGCAGTTACGGGCAGCGGGAGGGCCAAGAGACCCAGTACTTC. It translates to CASSYGQREGQETQYF.

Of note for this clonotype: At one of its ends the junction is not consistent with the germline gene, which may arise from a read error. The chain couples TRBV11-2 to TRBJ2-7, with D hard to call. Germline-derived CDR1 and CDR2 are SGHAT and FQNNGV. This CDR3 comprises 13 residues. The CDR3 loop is CSSSLVKPYETYF. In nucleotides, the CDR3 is TGTTCCAGCAGCTTAGTGAAACCCTACGAGACGTACTTC.

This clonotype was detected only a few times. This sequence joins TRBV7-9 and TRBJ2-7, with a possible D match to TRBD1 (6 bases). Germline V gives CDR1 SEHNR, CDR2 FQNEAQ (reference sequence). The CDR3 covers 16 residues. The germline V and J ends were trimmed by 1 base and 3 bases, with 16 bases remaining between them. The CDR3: CASSLVGPGQIYEQYF. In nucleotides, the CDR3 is TGTGCCAGCAGCTTAGTGGGGCCGGGACAAATCTACGAGCAGTACTTC.